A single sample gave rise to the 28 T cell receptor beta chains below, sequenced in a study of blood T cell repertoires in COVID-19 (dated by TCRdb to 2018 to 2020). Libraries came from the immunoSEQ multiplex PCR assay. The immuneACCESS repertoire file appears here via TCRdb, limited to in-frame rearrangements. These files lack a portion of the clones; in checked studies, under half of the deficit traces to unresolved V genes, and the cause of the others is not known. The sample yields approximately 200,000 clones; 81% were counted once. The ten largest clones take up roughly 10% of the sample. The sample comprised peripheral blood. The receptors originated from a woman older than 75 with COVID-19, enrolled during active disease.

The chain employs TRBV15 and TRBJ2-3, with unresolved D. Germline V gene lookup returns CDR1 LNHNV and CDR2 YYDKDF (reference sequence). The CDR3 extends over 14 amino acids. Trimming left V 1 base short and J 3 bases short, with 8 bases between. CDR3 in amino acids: CATSRGEETDTQYF. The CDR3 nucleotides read TGTGCCACCAGCAGAGGTGAGGAAACAGATACGCAGTATTTT.

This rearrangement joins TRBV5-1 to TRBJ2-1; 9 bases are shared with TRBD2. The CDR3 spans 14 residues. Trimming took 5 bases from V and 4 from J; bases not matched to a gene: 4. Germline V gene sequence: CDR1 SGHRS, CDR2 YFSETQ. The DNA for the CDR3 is TGCGCCAGCAGAGGAAGCGGGGGGTACAATGAGCAGTTCTTC. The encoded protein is CASRGSGGYNEQFF. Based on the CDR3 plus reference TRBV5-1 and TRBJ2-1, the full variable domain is KAGVTQTPRYLIKTRGQQVTLSCSPISGHRSVSWYQQTPGQGLQFLFEYFSETQRNKGNFPGRFSGRQFSNSRSEMNVSTLELGDSALYLCASRGSGGYNEQFFGPGTRLTVL.

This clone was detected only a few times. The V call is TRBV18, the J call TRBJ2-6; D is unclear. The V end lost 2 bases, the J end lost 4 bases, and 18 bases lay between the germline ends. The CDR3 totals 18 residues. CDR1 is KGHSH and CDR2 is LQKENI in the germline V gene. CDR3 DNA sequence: TGTGCCAGCTCACCATTTTCGCCACTTCGTACCGGGGCCAACGTCCTGACTTTC. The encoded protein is CASSPFSPLRTGANVLTF. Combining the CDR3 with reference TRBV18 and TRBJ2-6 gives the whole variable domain NAGVMQNPRHLVRRRGQEARLRCSPMKGHSHVYWYRQLPEEGLKFMVYLQKENIIDESGMPKERFSAEFPKEGPSILRIQQVVRGDSAAYFCASSPFSPLRTGANVLTFGAGSRLTVL.

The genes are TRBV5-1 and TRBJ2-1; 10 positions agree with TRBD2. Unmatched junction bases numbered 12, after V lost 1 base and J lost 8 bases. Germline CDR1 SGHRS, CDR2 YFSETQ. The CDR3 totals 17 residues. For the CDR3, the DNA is TGCGCCAGCAGCTTGATCACTAGCGGGGCCGGATTAGATGAGCAGTTCTTC. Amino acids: CASSLITSGAGLDEQFF.

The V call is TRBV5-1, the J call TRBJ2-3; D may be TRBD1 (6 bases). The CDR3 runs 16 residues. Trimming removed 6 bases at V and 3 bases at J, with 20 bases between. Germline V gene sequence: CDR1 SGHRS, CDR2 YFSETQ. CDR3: CASTLQGMGFTDTQYF. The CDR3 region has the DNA TGCGCCAGCACCTTACAGGGCATGGGCTTTACAGATACGCAGTATTTT.

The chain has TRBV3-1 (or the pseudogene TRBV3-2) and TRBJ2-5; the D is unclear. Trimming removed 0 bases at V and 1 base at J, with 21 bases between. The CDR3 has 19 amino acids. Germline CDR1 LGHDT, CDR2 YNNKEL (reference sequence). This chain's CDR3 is CASSQDSRATARTQETQYF. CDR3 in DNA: TGTGCCAGCAGCCAAGATAGTCGCGCTACCGCGCGAACCCAAGAGACCCAGTACTTC.

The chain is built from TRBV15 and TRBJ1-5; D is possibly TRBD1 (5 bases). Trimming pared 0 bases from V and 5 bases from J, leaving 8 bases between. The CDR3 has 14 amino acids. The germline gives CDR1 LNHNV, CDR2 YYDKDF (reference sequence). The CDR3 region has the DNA TGTGCCACCAGCAGAGATGGGGGGTATCAGCCCCAGCATTTT. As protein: CATSRDGGYQPQHF.

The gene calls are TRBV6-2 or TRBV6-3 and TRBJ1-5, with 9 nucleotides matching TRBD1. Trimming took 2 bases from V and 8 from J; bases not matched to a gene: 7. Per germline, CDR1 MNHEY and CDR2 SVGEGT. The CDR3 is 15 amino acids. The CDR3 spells CASSYPGQGFKPQHF. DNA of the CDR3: TGTGCCAGCAGTTACCCGGGACAGGGTTTCAAGCCCCAGCATTTT.

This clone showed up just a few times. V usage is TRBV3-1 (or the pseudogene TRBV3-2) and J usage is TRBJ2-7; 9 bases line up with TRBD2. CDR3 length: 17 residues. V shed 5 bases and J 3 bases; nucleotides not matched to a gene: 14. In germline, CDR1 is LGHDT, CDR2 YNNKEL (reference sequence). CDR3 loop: CASSKAGGRLGGYEQYF. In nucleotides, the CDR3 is TGTGCCAGCAGCAAAGCGGGAGGAAGGCTTGGGGGCTACGAGCAGTACTTC.

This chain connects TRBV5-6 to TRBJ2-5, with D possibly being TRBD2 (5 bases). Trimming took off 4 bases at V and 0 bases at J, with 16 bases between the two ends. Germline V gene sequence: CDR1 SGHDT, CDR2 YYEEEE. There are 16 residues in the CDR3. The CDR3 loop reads CASSLLPERYQETQYF. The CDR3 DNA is TGTGCCAGCAGCCTTTTGCCGGAGCGGTACCAAGAGACCCAGTACTTC.

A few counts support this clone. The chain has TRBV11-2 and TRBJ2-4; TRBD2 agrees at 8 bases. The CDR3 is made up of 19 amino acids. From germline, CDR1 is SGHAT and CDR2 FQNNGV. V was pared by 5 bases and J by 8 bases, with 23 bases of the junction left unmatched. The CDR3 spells CASSPSIRNGRGRWYIQYF. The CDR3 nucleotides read TGTGCCAGCAGCCCTTCTATCCGTAACGGGAGGGGCCGATGGTACATTCAGTACTTC.

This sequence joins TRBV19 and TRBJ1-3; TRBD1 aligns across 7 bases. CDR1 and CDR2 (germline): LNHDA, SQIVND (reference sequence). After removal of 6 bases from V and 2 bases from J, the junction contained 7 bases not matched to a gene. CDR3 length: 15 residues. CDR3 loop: CASRPRGQAGNTIYF. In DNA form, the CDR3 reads TGTGCCAGTAGGCCTCGAGGACAGGCTGGAAACACCATATATTTT. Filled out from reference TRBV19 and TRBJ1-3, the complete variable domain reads DGGITQSPKYLFRKEGQNVTLSCEQNLNHDAMYWYRQDPGQGLRLIYYSQIVNDFQKGDIAEGYSVSREKKESFPLTVTSAQKNPTAFYLCASRPRGQAGNTIYFGEGSWLTVV.

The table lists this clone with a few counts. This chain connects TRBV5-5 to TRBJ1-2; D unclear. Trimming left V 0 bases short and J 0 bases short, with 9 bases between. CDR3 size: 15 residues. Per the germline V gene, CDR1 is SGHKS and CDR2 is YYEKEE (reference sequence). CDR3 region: CASSLVQSPNYGYTF. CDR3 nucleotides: TGTGCCAGCAGCTTGGTACAGTCCCCTAACTATGGCTACACCTTC.

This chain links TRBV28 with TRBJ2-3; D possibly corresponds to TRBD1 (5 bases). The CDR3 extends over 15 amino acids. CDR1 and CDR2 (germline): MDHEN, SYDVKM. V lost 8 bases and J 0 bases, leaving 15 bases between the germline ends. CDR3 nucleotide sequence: TGTGCCAGCTCCACAGGTGCCGTCAGCACAGATACGCAGTATTTT. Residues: CASSTGAVSTDTQYF.

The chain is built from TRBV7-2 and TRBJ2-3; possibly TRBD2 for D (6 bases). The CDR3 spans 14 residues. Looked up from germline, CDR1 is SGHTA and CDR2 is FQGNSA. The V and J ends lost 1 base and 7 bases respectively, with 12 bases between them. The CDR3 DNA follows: TGTGCCAGCAGCTTAGGGGGGGACCTTAATACGCAGTATTTT. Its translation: CASSLGGDLNTQYF.

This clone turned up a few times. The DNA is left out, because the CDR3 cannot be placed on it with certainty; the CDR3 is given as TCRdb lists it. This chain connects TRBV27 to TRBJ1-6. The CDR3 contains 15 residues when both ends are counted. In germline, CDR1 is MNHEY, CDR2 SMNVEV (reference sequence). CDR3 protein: CASSLGTGNNSPLHF.

CDR3 residues: CARDRPFDF. The CDR3 nucleotides are TGTGCCAGGGACAGGCCTTTTGACTTC. This sequence joins TRBV21-1 and TRBJ2-7; the listed D gene, TRBD1, was not tested against the DNA. TRBV21-1 is noted as a pseudogene. The CDR3 is 9 residues long.

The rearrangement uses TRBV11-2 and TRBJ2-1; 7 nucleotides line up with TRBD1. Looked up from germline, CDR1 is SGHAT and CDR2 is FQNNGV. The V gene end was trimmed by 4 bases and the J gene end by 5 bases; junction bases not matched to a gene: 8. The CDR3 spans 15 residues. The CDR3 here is CASSSTGTEDNEQFF. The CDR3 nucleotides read TGTGCCAGCAGCTCAACCGGGACAGAAGACAATGAGCAGTTCTTC.

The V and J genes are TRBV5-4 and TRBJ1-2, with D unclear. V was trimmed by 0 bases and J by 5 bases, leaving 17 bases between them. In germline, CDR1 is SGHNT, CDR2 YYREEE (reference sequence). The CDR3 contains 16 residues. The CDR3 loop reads CASSLDPPGSSYGYTF. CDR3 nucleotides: TGTGCCAGCAGCTTGGACCCTCCGGGGTCCTCTTATGGCTACACCTTC.

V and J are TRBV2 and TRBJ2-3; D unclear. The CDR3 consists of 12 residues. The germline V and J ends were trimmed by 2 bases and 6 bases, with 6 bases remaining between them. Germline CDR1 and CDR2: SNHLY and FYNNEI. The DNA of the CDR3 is TGTGCCAGCAGTGAACAGGTTGATACGCAGTATTTT. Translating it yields CASSEQVDTQYF.

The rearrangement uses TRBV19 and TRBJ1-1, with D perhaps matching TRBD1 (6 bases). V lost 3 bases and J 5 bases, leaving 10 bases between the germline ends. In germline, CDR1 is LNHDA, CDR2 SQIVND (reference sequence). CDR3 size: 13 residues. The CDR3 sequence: CASSIGQGTEAFF. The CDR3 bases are TGTGCCAGTAGTATCGGGCAGGGGACTGAAGCTTTCTTT. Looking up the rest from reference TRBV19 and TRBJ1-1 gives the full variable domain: DGGITQSPKYLFRKEGQNVTLSCEQNLNHDAMYWYRQDPGQGLRLIYYSQIVNDFQKGDIAEGYSVSREKKESFPLTVTSAQKNPTAFYLCASSIGQGTEAFFGQGTRLTVV.

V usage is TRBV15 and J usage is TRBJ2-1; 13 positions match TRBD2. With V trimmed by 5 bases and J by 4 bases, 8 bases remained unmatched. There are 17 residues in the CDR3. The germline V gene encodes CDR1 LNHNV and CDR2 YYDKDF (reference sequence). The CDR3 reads CATSPRTSGSLYNEQFF. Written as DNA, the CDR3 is TGTGCCACCAGCCCTCGGACTAGCGGGAGCCTATACAATGAGCAGTTCTTC. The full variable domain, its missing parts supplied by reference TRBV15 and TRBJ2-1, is DAMVIQNPRYQVTQFGKPVTLSCSQTLNHNVMYWYQQKSSQAPKLLFHYYDKDFNNEADTPDNFQSRRPNTSFCFLDIRSPGLGDTAMYLCATSPRTSGSLYNEQFFGPGTRLTVL.

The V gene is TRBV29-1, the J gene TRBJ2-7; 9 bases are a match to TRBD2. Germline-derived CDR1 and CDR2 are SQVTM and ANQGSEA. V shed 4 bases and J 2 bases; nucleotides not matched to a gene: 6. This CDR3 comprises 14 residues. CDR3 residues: CSVGRSSGTYEQYF. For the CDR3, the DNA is TGCAGCGTTGGGAGGTCTAGCGGGACCTACGAGCAGTACTTC.

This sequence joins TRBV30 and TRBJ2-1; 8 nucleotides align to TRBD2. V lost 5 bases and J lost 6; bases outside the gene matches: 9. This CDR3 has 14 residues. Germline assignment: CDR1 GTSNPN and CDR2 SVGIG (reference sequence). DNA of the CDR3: TGTGCCTGGTCAGCGGGGGCCGGGCGCAATGAGCAGTTCTTC. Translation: CAWSAGAGRNEQFF.

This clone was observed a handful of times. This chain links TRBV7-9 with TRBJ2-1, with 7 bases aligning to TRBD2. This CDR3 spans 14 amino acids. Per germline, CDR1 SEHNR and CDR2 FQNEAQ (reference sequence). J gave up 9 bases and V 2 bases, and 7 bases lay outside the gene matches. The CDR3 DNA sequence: TGTGCCAGCAGCTTAACGGACCCGGGGGGTGAGCAGTTCTTC. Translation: CASSLTDPGGEQFF.

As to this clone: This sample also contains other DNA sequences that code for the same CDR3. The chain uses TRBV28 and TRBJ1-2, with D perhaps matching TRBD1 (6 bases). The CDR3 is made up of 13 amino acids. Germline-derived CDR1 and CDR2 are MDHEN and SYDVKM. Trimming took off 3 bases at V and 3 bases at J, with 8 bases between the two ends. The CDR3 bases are TGTGCCAGCAGTTTGGCAGGGGACTATGGCTACACCTTC. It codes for CASSLAGDYGYTF.

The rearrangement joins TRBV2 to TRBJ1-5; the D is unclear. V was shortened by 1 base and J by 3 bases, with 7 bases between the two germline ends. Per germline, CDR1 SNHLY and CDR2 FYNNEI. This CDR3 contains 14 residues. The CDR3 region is CASSEVDNNQPQHF. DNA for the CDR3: TGTGCCAGCAGTGAAGTAGACAACAATCAGCCCCAGCATTTT.

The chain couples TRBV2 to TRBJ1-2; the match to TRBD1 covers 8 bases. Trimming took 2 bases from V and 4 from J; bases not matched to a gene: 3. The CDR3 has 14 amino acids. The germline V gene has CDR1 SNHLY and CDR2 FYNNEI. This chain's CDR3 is CASSEQGASYGYTF. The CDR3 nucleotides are TGTGCCAGCAGTGAACAGGGGGCGAGCTATGGCTACACCTTC.